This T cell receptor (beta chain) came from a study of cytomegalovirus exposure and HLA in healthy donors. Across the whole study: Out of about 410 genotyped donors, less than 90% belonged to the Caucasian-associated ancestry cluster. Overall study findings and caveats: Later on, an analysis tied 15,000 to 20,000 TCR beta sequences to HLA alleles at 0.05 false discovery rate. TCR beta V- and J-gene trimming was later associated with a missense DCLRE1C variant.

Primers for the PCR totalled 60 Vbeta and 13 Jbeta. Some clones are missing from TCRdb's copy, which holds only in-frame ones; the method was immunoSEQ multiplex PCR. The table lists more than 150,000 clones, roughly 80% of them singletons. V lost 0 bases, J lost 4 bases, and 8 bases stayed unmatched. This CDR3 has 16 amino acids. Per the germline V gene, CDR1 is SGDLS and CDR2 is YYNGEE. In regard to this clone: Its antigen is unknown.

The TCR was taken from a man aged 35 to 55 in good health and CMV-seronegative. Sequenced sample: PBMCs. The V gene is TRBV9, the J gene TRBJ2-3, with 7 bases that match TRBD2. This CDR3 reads CASSVEGGSYPDTQYF. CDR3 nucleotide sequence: TGTGCCAGCAGCGTAGAGGGCGGGAGTTACCCAGATACGCAGTATTTT.